A single sample gave rise to the 18 T cell receptor beta chains below, sequenced in a study of blood T cell repertoires in COVID-19 (dated by TCRdb to 2019 to 2021). The method behind the library was the immunoSEQ multiplex PCR assay. What TCRdb holds here is the immuneACCESS table cut down to in-frame rearrangements. Part of the clones is not present; checked against another copy, under half of the missing clones reflect an unresolved V gene, and the others are unexplained. The sample has over 100,000 clones on record, around 89% of them singletons. Together, the top ten hold roughly 19% of the sample. Sequencing was done on a sample of peripheral blood. Receptors originate from a human donor with acute or convalescent COVID-19. The donor label of this sample is uncertain.

The V call is TRBV30, the J call TRBJ1-1; D is possibly TRBD1 (6 bases). The CDR3 sequence is 14 residues long. Trimming took 4 bases from V and 1 from J, leaving 13 bases between them. From germline, CDR1 is GTSNPN and CDR2 SVGIG (reference sequence). The CDR3 loop reads CAWTQQGPNTEAFF. CDR3 in DNA: TGTGCCTGGACACAACAGGGACCGAACACTGAAGCTTTCTTT.

The V and J genes are TRBV6-2 or TRBV6-3 and TRBJ2-6, with D perhaps TRBD2 (6 bases). Germline V CDR1 and CDR2: MNHEY, SVGEGT. This CDR3 has 15 amino acids. Trimming shortened V by 5 bases and J by 4 bases, and 12 bases separated the two germline ends. CDR3 in DNA: TGTGCCAGCAGTCCCCAGGCGGGGGGGGCCAACGTCCTGACTTTC. This translates into CASSPQAGGANVLTF.

The genes are TRBV28 and TRBJ1-5, with 7 nucleotides matching TRBD1. Germline CDR1 and CDR2: MDHEN and SYDVKM. J gave up 2 bases and V 5 bases, and 0 bases lay outside the gene matches. The CDR3 runs to 13 residues. The CDR3 DNA reads TGTGCCAGCAGTCAGGGGGGCAATCAGCCCCAGCATTTT. Its translation is CASSQGGNQPQHF.

This rearrangement joins TRBV21-1 to TRBJ2-1; the D call in the table, TRBD2, was not verified against the DNA. TRBV21-1 is shown as a pseudogene. The CDR3 contains 16 residues. CDR3 loop: CASSKGLAGLYNEQFF. DNA of the CDR3: TGTGCCAGCAGCAAGGGACTAGCGGGGCTCTACAATGAGCAGTTCTTC.

The V call is TRBV18, the J call TRBJ1-1; 7 positions agree with TRBD1. In germline, CDR1 is KGHSH, CDR2 LQKENI. The CDR3 consists of 14 residues. With V trimmed by 6 bases and J by 6 bases, 10 bases remained unmatched. The CDR3 spells CASSSGTEVSEAFF. CDR3 nucleotides: TGTGCCAGCTCCTCCGGGACAGAGGTTTCTGAAGCTTTCTTT.

The rearrangement links TRBV15 to TRBJ2-2; TRBD2 agrees at 7 bases. Trimming took 8 bases from V and 7 from J; bases not matched to a gene: 4. The CDR3 length is 12 residues. CDR1 is LNHNV and CDR2 is YYDKDF in the germline V gene (reference sequence). For the CDR3, the DNA is TGTGCCACCCTCAGGGAGGGCGGGGAGCTGTTTTTT. As protein: CATLREGGELFF.

The rearrangement joins TRBV6-5 to TRBJ1-4, with TRBD1 identical over 8 bases. CDR1 is MNHEY and CDR2 is SVGAGI in the germline V gene. V was pared by 10 bases and J by 5 bases, with 9 bases of the junction left unmatched. The CDR3 sequence is 14 residues long. The CDR3 loop is CATRTGTGNEKLFF. In DNA form, the CDR3 reads TGTGCCACCCGAACCGGGACAGGCAATGAAAAACTGTTTTTT.

To note about this clone: Other DNA sequences in this specimen translate into the identical CDR3. The chain joins TRBV11-2 to TRBJ1-4, with D hard to call. Looked up from germline, CDR1 is SGHAT and CDR2 is FQNNGV. The CDR3 has 14 amino acids. V was pared by 0 bases and J by 5 bases, with 7 bases between. CDR3: CASSLDYANEKLFF. DNA of the CDR3: TGTGCCAGCAGCTTAGATTATGCGAATGAAAAACTGTTTTTT. The variable domain in full, completed from reference TRBV11-2 and TRBJ1-4, reads EAGVAQSPRYKIIEKRQSVAFWCNPISGHATLYWYQQILGQGPKLLIQFQNNGVVDDSQLPKDRFSAERLKGVDSTLKIQPAKLEDSAVYLCASSLDYANEKLFFGSGTQLSVL.

The rearrangement links TRBV16 to TRBJ2-2, with D possibly matching TRBD1 (6 bases). Trimming took off 6 bases at V and 6 bases at J, with 11 bases between the two ends. This CDR3 comprises 13 residues. Per germline, CDR1 KGHSY and CDR2 FQNENV. CDR3 region: CASSPTGAGELFF. The CDR3 DNA sequence: TGTGCCAGCAGTCCGACAGGTGCCGGGGAGCTGTTTTTT.

The chain links TRBV7-3 to TRBJ2-2, with 11 bases fitting TRBD2. Germline values: CDR1 SGHTA, CDR2 FQGTGA. The J segment lost 6 bases and the V segment lost 5 bases, leaving 5 bases of the junction unmatched. This CDR3 is built from 15 residues. Here the CDR3 DNA reads TGTGCCAGCAGCCCCCTAGCGGGGGGTTCCGGGGAGCTGTTTTTT. Its protein is CASSPLAGGSGELFF.

DNA of the CDR3: TGTGCCAGCAGTTTTTTAGCTAGCGGAGGCTACAATGAGCAGTTCTTC. Protein sequence: CASSFLASGGYNEQFF. The genes are TRBV27 and TRBJ2-1, with 7 bases matching TRBD2. Germline trimming cut 3 bases from V and 3 bases from J; bases unmatched to any gene: 8. Germline lookup yields CDR1 MNHEY and CDR2 SMNVEV (reference sequence). The CDR3 spans 16 residues.

V and J are TRBV3-1 (or the pseudogene TRBV3-2) and TRBJ1-2; 9 bases match TRBD1. In germline, CDR1 is LGHDT, CDR2 YNNKEL (reference sequence). The V and J ends lost 6 bases and 8 bases, in that order; junction bases with no gene match: 19. This CDR3 contains 17 residues. Written as DNA, the CDR3 is TGTGCCAGCAGTGGTTGGACAGGGGAGCCAGATTCTCGGGGCTACACCTTC. This sequence encodes CASSGWTGEPDSRGYTF.

This chain connects TRBV19 to TRBJ1-5, with TRBD1 identical over 9 bases. Germline lookup yields CDR1 LNHDA and CDR2 SQIVND (reference sequence). CDR3 size: 16 residues. After removal of 2 bases from V and 2 bases from J, the junction contained 4 bases not matched to a gene. CDR3 sequence reads: CASSILQGAGNQPQHF. The CDR3 nucleotides are TGTGCCAGTAGTATATTACAGGGGGCTGGCAATCAGCCCCAGCATTTT.

The J gene is TRBJ2-2, the V gene TRBV4-2; tentative D call: TRBD2 (5 bases). Germline values: CDR1 LGHNA, CDR2 YNFKEQ. The V gene lost 0 bases and the J gene lost 7 bases, with 18 bases spanning the gap. The CDR3 is 17 amino acids. CDR3 sequence: CASSQDGGPGVYGELFF. CDR3 DNA sequence: TGTGCCAGCAGCCAAGATGGAGGCCCCGGGGTTTACGGGGAGCTGTTTTTT.

The chain has TRBV7-6 and TRBJ1-3, with TRBD1 matching over 7 bases. This CDR3 contains 16 residues. V dropped 3 bases and J dropped 3; count of bases not matched to a gene: 8. Looked up from germline, CDR1 is SGHVS and CDR2 is FNYEAQ. The CDR3 is CASSFEGAVDGNTIYF. CDR3 DNA sequence: TGTGCCAGCAGCTTTGAGGGGGCTGTGGATGGAAACACCATATATTTT.

This chain joins TRBV27 and TRBJ1-5; the D gene is possibly TRBD1 (6 bases). This CDR3 has 14 amino acids. Germline CDR1 reads MNHEY; CDR2 reads SMNVEV (reference sequence). V was trimmed by 4 bases and J by 12 bases, leaving 19 bases between them. The CDR3 DNA sequence: TGTGCCAGCAGTTCCCCCGGACAGAGAAGACGCCAGCATTTT. This translates into CASSSPGQRRRQHF.

This clone has only one observation. This chain connects TRBV6-5 to TRBJ1-6; no definite D call. Trimming left V 3 bases short and J 7 bases short, with 16 bases between. Per germline, CDR1 MNHEY and CDR2 SVGAGI. The CDR3 loop spans 16 amino acids. Here the CDR3 reads CASSYLLGISNSPLHF. Here the CDR3 DNA reads TGTGCCAGCAGTTATCTCCTCGGGATTTCCAATTCACCCCTCCACTTT.

The chain carries TRBV5-4 and TRBJ1-2; D unclear. Trimming took 4 bases from V and 3 from J, leaving 16 bases between them. CDR1 and CDR2 from the germline V gene are SGHNT and YYREEE (reference sequence). This CDR3 contains 15 residues. The CDR3 protein is CASSTARDGDYGYTF. CDR3 bases: TGTGCCAGCAGCACCGCAAGAGACGGAGACTATGGCTACACCTTC.